A single sample gave rise to the 13 T cell receptor beta chains below, sequenced in a study of blood T cell repertoires in COVID-19. Data came from immunoSEQ multiplex PCR; TCRdb stores just in-frame clones and leaves some out. The sample has about 250,000 clones, approximately 85% seen once; the top ten hold 0.7% to 1%. Sequencing was done on a sample of peripheral blood. The receptors come from a human donor with COVID-19, enrolled during active disease. The donor label of this sample is uncertain.

This clone has just a few counts. V and J are TRBV11-2 and TRBJ2-7, with D unclear. The CDR3 runs to 15 residues. V was shortened by 0 bases and J by 0 bases, with 9 bases between the two germline ends. CDR1 and CDR2 from the germline V gene are SGHAT and FQNNGV. The CDR3 is CASSLESTNSYEQYF. DNA for the CDR3: TGTGCCAGCAGCTTAGAATCCACTAACTCCTACGAGCAGTACTTC.

DNA of the CDR3: TGTGCCACCAGTGATTTCGGGAGGAGCTCCTACAATGAGCAGTTCTTC. It yields the protein CATSDFGRSSYNEQFF. The chain is built from TRBV24-1 and TRBJ2-1; 7 bases align to TRBD2. This CDR3 is built from 16 residues. V lost 1 base, J lost 0 bases, and 2 bases stayed unmatched. Germline lookup yields CDR1 KGHDR and CDR2 SFDVKD.

The V call is TRBV11-2, the J call TRBJ2-7; 9 bases are a match to TRBD1. Looked up from germline, CDR1 is SGHAT and CDR2 is FQNNGV. This CDR3 contains 14 residues. V lost 4 bases to trimming and J lost 4 bases; unmatched junction nucleotides: 5. The CDR3 spells CASSWRDRVYEQYF. CDR3 sequence (DNA): TGTGCCAGCAGCTGGCGGGACAGGGTTTACGAGCAGTACTTC. Full variable domain (remainder filled in from reference TRBV11-2 and TRBJ2-7): EAGVAQSPRYKIIEKRQSVAFWCNPISGHATLYWYQQILGQGPKLLIQFQNNGVVDDSQLPKDRFSAERLKGVDSTLKIQPAKLEDSAVYLCASSWRDRVYEQYFGPGTRLTVT.

The chain couples TRBV28 to TRBJ2-7, with D hard to call. The CDR3 contains 14 residues. The germline V and J ends were trimmed by 0 bases and 6 bases, with 12 bases remaining between them. The germline CDR1 and CDR2 sequences are MDHEN and SYDVKM. The CDR3 DNA is TGTGCCAGCAGTTTATGCCTAAGAGGCTGCGAGCAGTACTTC. Amino acid sequence: CASSLCLRGCEQYF.

The genes are TRBV28 and TRBJ1-1, with a weak D call TRBD1 (6 bases). Trimming stripped 6 bases from V and 1 base from J, with 15 bases between. CDR1 is MDHEN and CDR2 is SYDVKM in the germline V gene. The CDR3 has 15 amino acids. The CDR3 bases are TGTGCCAGCAGACCCCGGGGGGGCAGGAACACTGAAGCTTTCTTT. It is translated as CASRPRGGRNTEAFF.

The V call is TRBV29-1, the J call TRBJ2-3; D unresolved. The CDR3 is 11 amino acids. Trimming shortened V by 4 bases and J by 2 bases, and 4 bases separated the two germline ends. Germline values: CDR1 SQVTM, CDR2 ANQGSEA. The CDR3 sequence is CSVVVTDTQYF. Here the CDR3 DNA reads TGCAGCGTTGTCGTCACAGATACGCAGTATTTT.

This CDR3 is CSATQRETQYF. DNA of the CDR3: TGCAGTGCCACCCAGAGGGAGACCCAGTACTTC. The V and J genes are TRBV20-1 and TRBJ2-5; D gene unclear. Per the germline V gene, CDR1 is DFQATT and CDR2 is SNEGSKA (reference sequence). Trimming removed 6 bases at V and 5 bases at J, with 10 bases between. The CDR3 contains 11 residues.

This chain connects TRBV12-5 to TRBJ1-5, with a weak D call TRBD1 (5 bases). There are 14 residues in the CDR3. The V end lost 4 bases, the J end lost 6 bases, and 13 bases lay between the germline ends. Germline values: CDR1 LGHNT, CDR2 FRNRAP. The CDR3 region is CASGWGSGPQPQHF. In DNA form, the CDR3 reads TGTGCTAGTGGTTGGGGTTCAGGGCCTCAGCCCCAGCATTTT.

The chain links TRBV2 to TRBJ2-3; D is possibly TRBD2 (6 bases). The CDR3 extends over 15 amino acids. The V end was cut by 3 bases, the J end by 2 bases, with 12 bases between. CDR1 is SNHLY and CDR2 is FYNNEI in the germline V gene. The CDR3 DNA sequence: TGTGCCAGCAGTGAGCGGCGGGGCTACACAGATACGCAGTATTTT. Its translation is CASSERRGYTDTQYF.

This clone was recorded once. This rearrangement joins TRBV18 to TRBJ1-6; perhaps TRBD1 as D (6 bases). V lost 6 bases, J lost 8 bases, and 17 bases lay in between. The CDR3 length is 15 residues. Germline CDR1 reads KGHSH; CDR2 reads LQKENI. The CDR3, as DNA: TGTGCCAGCTCGGCAAATCAGGGGAGCGATTCACCCCTCCACTTT. It codes for CASSANQGSDSPLHF.

This clone was observed a single time. The J gene is TRBJ2-1, the V gene TRBV6-6; perhaps TRBD2 as D (6 bases). Germline V gives CDR1 MNHNY, CDR2 SVGAGI (reference sequence). V was trimmed by 0 bases and J by 3 bases, leaving 9 bases between them. The CDR3 runs to 15 residues. CDR3 sequence: CASSYSGGNYNEQFF. CDR3 nucleotides: TGTGCCAGCAGTTACTCAGGCGGGAACTACAATGAGCAGTTCTTC.

The chain employs TRBV21-1 and TRBJ1-5. TRBV21-1 is a pseudogene. This CDR3 comprises 18 residues. This CDR3 reads CASSKLSGPNGSNQPQHF. Here the CDR3 DNA reads TGTGCCAGCAGCAAACTAAGCGGTCCAAATGGGAGCAATCAGCCCCAGCATTTT.

This chain connects TRBV15 to TRBJ1-5, with D unclear. This CDR3 region has 15 residues. V was shortened by 1 base and J by 4 bases, with 11 bases between the two germline ends. From germline, CDR1 is LNHNV and CDR2 YYDKDF (reference sequence). The DNA of the CDR3 is TGTGCCACCAGCAGAGGGGCCGGCCAGAATCAGCCCCAGCATTTT. This codes for CATSRGAGQNQPQHF.